This T cell receptor beta chain originates from a study of T cells in Graves' hyperthyroidism and ophthalmopathy. Clinical symptoms, serum thyroxine and TRAb, thyroid ultrasound and orbital computed tomography together formed the diagnostic basis. Amplification of TCR beta CDR3 regions was performed using RNA transcripts as template. A set of HTBI primers served as the primers for a first-round RT-PCR of the TCR CDR3. Each CDR3 protein gets one entry after TCRdb re-called the multiplex PCR reads with MiXCR. The sample lists around 350,000 distinct CDR3 sequences, about 15% seen once, with 25% to 35% in the top ten. This clonotype was counted ten times or more. Its antigen is not identified. Study observations and caveats: A model using 13 V-J features told ophthalmopathy apart from stable hyperthyroidism. Most thyroid clonotypes expanded above 0.001 appeared in blood too.

The sample comprised blood. The clonotype originates from a woman in her late teens or twenties with Graves' hyperthyroidism that later progressed to Graves' ophthalmopathy.

The chain's CDR3 is CASSQPRPAWQAHQETQYF. The CDR3 region has the DNA TGTGCCAGCAGTCAACCGCGACCAGCATGGCAAGCCCACCAAGAGACCCAGTACTTC. The chain recombines TRBV28 with TRBJ2-5, with D unclear. From germline, CDR1 is MDHEN and CDR2 SYDVKM. The CDR3 contains 19 residues. Trimming left V 5 bases short and J 0 bases short, with 25 bases between.